One TCR beta chain is described in this entry. The antigen is undetermined. A universal primer binding site was introduced by template switching. The final cDNA contained unique molecular identifiers. TCRdb ran MiXCR on the 5' RACE reads and lists one entry per CDR3 protein. Of some 200,000 distinct CDR3 sequences listed, around 8.1% were seen once; the top ten hold about 2%. The entry originates in a study of identical twins. Study-level findings and limits: Analyses of zero insertions could be partly confounded by invariant MAIT and iNKT cells.

The CDR3 has 14 residues. The junction had 2 bases not matched to a gene; V was cut back by 2 bases and J by 3 bases. The V gene's germline CDR1 is ENHRY and CDR2 SYGVKD. Another study also made use of these data, one on yellow fever vaccine responses in identical twins.

Sequenced sample: memory (CD45RO+) T cells sorted from blood. This chain joins TRBV10-3 and TRBJ1-2; 8 bases are a match to TRBD1. This sequence originates from a woman younger than 35 in good health. The CDR3 region has the DNA TGTGCCATCAGTGAGGCAGGGGGCGACTATGGCTACACCTTC. Its protein product is CAISEAGGDYGYTF.